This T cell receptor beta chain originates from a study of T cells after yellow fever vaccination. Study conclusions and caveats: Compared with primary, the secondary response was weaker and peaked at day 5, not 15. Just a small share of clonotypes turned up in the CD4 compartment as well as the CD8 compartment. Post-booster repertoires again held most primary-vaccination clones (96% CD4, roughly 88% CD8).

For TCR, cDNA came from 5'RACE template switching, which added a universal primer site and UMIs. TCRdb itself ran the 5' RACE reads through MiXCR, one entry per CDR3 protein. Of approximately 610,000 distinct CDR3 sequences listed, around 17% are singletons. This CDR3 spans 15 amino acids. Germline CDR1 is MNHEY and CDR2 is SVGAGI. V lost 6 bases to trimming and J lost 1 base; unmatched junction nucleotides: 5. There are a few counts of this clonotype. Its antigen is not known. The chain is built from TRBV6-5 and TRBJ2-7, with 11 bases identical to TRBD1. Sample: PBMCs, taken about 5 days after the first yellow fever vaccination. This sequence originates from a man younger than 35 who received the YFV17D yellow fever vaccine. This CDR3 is CASSYRDRGSYEQYF. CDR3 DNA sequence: TGTGCCAGCAGCTATCGGGACAGGGGGTCCTACGAGCAGTACTTC.